This TCR beta chain emerged from a study of human T cells and chemical hapten exposure. In the study overall: 2% DPC applied to a 2 cm by 2 cm arm area sensitized donors.

This clonotype has just one count. The CDR3 runs to 12 residues. V was cut by 6 bases and J by 3 bases, with 9 bases left in between. As originally analysed: Sample-level TCR yields exhibited a median of approximately 96,000, with a range of roughly 23,224 to 750,000. TCRdb recomputed calls from the RACE reads with MiXCR, one row per CDR3 protein. The V and J calls and clone size are TCRdb's, not the authors'. The data show some 110,000 distinct CDR3 sequences, less than 40% seen once. The sample's time point: patch test 3, about 24 weeks after DPC sensitization. Treatment described: therapeutic diphenylcyclopropenone sensitization with weekly scalp DPC. It was from unfractionated whole blood that total RNA was extracted.

The receptor was isolated from a man aged 35-49 years with alopecia areata. Some clones in this sample may be carry-over from other donors' samples. The sequences come from whole blood, collected in connection with sensitization to the hapten diphenylcyclopropenone (DPC). The rearrangement joins TRBV12-3 or TRBV12-4 to TRBJ2-7, with D tentatively TRBD1 (5 bases). Written as DNA, the CDR3 is TGTGCCAGCAGCGACAGTAACTACGAGCAGTACTTC. Translating it yields CASSDSNYEQYF.